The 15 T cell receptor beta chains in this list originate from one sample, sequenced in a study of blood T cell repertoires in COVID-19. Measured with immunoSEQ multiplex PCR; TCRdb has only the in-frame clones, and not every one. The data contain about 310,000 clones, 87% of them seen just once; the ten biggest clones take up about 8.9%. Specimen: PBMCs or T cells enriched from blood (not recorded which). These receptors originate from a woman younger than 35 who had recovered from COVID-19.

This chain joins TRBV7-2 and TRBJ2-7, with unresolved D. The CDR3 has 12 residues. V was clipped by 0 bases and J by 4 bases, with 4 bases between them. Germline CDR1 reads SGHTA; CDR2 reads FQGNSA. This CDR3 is CASSLAEYEQYF. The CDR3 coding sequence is TGTGCCAGCAGCTTAGCGGAGTACGAGCAGTACTTC. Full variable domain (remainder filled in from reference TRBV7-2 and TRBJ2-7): GAGVSQSPSNKVTEKGKDVELRCDPISGHTALYWYRQSLGQGLEFLIYFQGNSAPDKSGLPSDRFSAERTGGSVSTLTIQRTQQEDSAVYLCASSLAEYEQYFGPGTRLTVT.

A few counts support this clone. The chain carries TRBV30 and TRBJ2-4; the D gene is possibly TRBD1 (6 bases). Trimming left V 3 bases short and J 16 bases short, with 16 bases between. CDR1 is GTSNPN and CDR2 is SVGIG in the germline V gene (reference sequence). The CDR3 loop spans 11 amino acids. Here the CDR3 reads CAWSTGTTRYF. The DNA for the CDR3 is TGTGCCTGGAGCACAGGGACGACTCGATACTTC.

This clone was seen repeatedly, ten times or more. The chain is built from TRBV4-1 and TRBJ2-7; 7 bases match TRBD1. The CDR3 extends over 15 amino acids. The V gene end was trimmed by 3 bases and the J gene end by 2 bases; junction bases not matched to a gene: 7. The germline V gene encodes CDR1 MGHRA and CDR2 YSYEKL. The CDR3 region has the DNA TGCGCCAGCAGCCAGCAGACAGGGAGCCCCTACGAGCAGTACTTC. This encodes CASSQQTGSPYEQYF.

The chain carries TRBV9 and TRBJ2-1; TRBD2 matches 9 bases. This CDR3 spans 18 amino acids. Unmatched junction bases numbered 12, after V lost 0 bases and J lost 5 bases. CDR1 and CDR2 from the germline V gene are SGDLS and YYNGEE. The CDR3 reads CASSVAPSLAGNDNEQFF. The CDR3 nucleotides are TGTGCCAGCAGCGTAGCCCCTTCTCTAGCGGGGAATGACAATGAGCAGTTCTTC.

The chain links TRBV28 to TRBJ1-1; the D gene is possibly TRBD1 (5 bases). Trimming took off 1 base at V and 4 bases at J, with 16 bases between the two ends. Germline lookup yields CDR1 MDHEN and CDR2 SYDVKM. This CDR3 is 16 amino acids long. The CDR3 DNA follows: TGTGCCAGCAGTTTATTGTCCTGGGGGGACGCCACTGAAGCTTTCTTT. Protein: CASSLLSWGDATEAFF.

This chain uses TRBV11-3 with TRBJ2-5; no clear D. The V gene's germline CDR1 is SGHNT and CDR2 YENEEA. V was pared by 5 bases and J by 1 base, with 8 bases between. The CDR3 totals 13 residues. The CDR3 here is CASSPYGQETQYF. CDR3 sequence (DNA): TGTGCCAGCAGCCCCTACGGCCAAGAGACCCAGTACTTC.

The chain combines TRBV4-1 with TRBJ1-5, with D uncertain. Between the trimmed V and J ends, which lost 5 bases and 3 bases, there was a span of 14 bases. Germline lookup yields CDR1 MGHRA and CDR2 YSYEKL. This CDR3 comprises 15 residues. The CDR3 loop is CASSDTWRVNQPQHF. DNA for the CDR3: TGCGCCAGCAGCGATACGTGGCGGGTCAATCAGCCCCAGCATTTT.

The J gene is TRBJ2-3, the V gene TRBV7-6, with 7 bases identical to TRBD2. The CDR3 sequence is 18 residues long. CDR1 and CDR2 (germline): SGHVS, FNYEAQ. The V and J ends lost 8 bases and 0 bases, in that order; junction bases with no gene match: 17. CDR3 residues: CASGNGLVEVSSTDTQYF. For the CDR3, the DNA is TGTGCCAGCGGAAACGGACTAGTCGAGGTATCTAGCACAGATACGCAGTATTTT.

CDR3 bases: TGTGCCAGCAGTCCCGATAGTAGACCCCTCCACTTT. Protein: CASSPDSRPLHF. This chain joins TRBV27 and TRBJ1-6; D is unresolved. The CDR3 contains 12 residues. The V gene's germline CDR1 is MNHEY and CDR2 SMNVEV (reference sequence). V lost 5 bases, J lost 12 bases, and 11 bases lay in between.

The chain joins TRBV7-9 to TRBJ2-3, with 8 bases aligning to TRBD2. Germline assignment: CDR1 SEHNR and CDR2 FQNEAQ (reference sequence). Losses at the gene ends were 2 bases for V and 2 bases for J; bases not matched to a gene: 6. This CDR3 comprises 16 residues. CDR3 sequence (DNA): TGTGCCAGCAGCTTACGGCGGGGGGTACACACAGATACGCAGTATTTT. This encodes CASSLRRGVHTDTQYF.

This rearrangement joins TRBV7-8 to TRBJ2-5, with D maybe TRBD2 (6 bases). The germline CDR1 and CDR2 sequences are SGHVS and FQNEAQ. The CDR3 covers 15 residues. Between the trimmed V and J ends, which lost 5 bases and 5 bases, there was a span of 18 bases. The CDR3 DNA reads TGTGCCAGCAGCCATCGCGGGGCCAGGGCTGAGACCCAGTACTTC. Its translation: CASSHRGARAETQYF.

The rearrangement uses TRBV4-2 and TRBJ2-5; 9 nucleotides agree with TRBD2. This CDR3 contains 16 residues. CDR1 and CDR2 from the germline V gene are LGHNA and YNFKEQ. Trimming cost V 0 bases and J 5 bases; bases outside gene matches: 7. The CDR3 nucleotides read TGTGCCAGCAGCCAAGATTTAGCGGGGGTAAGGGAGACCCAGTACTTC. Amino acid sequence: CASSQDLAGVRETQYF.

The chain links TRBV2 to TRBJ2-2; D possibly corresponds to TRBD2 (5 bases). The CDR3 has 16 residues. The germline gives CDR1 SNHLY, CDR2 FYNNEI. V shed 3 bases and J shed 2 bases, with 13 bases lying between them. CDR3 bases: TGTGCCAGCAGTGATCTCGCGAGCGGTAACACCGGGGAGCTGTTTTTT. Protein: CASSDLASGNTGELFF.

The CDR3 loop is CASSQVPGTGQNIQYF. CDR3 nucleotides: TGCGCCAGCAGCCAAGTCCCCGGGACAGGGCAAAACATTCAGTACTTC. The V and J genes are TRBV4-3 and TRBJ2-4; 9 bases match TRBD1. J lost 5 bases, V lost 1 base, and 6 bases had no gene match. The CDR3 length is 16 residues. CDR1 and CDR2 from the germline V gene are LGHNA and YSLEER.

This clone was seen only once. In DNA, the CDR3 is TGTGCCAGCAGCCCAACGACAAGCTCTGGAAACACCATATATTTT. Translation gives CASSPTTSSGNTIYF. V usage is TRBV9 and J usage is TRBJ1-3; D remains ambiguous. The CDR3 contains 15 residues. Germline V gene sequence: CDR1 SGDLS, CDR2 YYNGEE. Trimming left V 4 bases short and J 0 bases short, with 11 bases between.